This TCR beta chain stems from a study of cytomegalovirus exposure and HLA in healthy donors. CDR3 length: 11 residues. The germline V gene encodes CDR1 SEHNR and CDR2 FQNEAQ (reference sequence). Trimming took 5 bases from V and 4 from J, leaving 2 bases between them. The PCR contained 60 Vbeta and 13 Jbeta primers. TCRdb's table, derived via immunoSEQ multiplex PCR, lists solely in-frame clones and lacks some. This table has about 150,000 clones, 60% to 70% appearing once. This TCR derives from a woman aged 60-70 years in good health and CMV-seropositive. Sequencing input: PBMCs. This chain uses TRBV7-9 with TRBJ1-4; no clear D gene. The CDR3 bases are TGTGCCAGCAGCCTTAATGAAAAACTGTTTTTT. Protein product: CASSLNEKLFF.